This T cell receptor (beta chain) is drawn from a study of a mutant IDH1 vaccine in newly diagnosed glioma. Background on the study: Treatment recipients were approximately 62% male and around 40% female, and their mean age was roughly 40 years. V12 fell at week 35 and V13, the study end, at week 47.

This CDR3 spans 13 amino acids. Germline V gene data show CDR1 as MDHEN and CDR2 as SYDVKM. Trimming stripped 2 bases from V and 8 bases from J, with 10 bases between. Assay used: immunoSEQ multiplex PCR; TCRdb lists only in-frame clones, some missing. Of some 58,000 clones detected, about four fifths appear once; the ten largest clones hold under 6%. Time point specified: week 35, safety follow-up. With topical imiquimod, each dose of the vaccine consisted of 300 ug of mutant IDH1 20-mer peptide. About this clone: What it recognizes is unknown.

This sequence was found in a man aged 35 to 55 with glioma. The sequencing used PBMCs, collected from a glioma patient whose treatment included an IDH1 peptide vaccine. The chain uses TRBV28 and TRBJ2-4; no reliable D call. The chain's CDR3 is CASSLRALDIQYF. CDR3 DNA: TGTGCCAGCAGTTTAAGGGCCCTAGACATTCAGTACTTC.